This record covers a single T cell receptor beta chain. cDNA synthesis used a TRAV/TRBV-specific primer set for both chains. TCRs were put through 15 to 25 PCR cycles of amplification with Phusion. A constant-region primer and the V-primer adapter served as the primer pair. From the reads, TCRdb called clonotypes with MiXCR, one entry per CDR3 protein. The repertoire holds about 44,000 distinct CDR3 sequences, with 25% to 30% as singletons. Time point noted: after trial treatment. The treatment is: LDRT plus nivolumab, ipilimumab, low-dose cyclophosphamide and aspirin (RACIN trial). In germline, CDR1 is WSHSY, CDR2 SAAADI. With 2 bases removed from V and 6 bases from J, the gap between germline ends came to 11 bases. The CDR3 spans 14 residues. This entry belongs to a study of low-dose radiotherapy and immunotherapy resistance in tumors.

J is TRBJ2-1 and V is TRBV10-2, with D perhaps matching TRBD1 or TRBD2 (6 bases each). This specimen consisted of PBMCs, obtained after low-dose radiotherapy plus immunotherapy. This TCR came from a male donor with prostate cancer. The CDR3 nucleotides are TGCGCCAGCAGTGAGCCCCGGGGGCCCAATGAGCAGTTCTTC. It codes for CASSEPRGPNEQFF.